Below are 29 T cell receptor beta chains sequenced from a single sample in a study of T cells in Graves' hyperthyroidism and ophthalmopathy. RNA transcripts yielded amplified TCR beta CDR3 regions. During a first-round RT-PCR of the TCR CDR3, the HTBI primer set was used. MiXCR, run by TCRdb on the multiplex PCR reads, gives a single entry per CDR3 protein. The profile covers 700,000 or so distinct CDR3 sequences, with around 15% appearing a single time and under 8.5% taken by the ten largest. The material sequenced was blood. These receptors came from a man younger than 35 with Graves' hyperthyroidism.

The chain has TRBV7-9 and TRBJ2-7; the D is unclear. The V end lost 1 base, the J end lost 2 bases, and 9 bases lay between the germline ends. Germline V lookup: CDR1 SEHNR, CDR2 FQNEAQ (reference sequence). The CDR3 runs to 14 residues. CDR3 sequence (DNA): TGTGCCAGCAGCTTAGTCTCGGCAACCTACGAGCAGTACTTC. Amino acids: CASSLVSATYEQYF.

This clonotype has more than one count but fewer than ten. The chain employs TRBV30 and TRBJ1-2; D unclear. Trimming removed 5 bases from V and 3 bases from J, with 7 bases in between. In germline, CDR1 is GTSNPN, CDR2 SVGIG (reference sequence). The CDR3 consists of 11 residues. The CDR3, as DNA: TGTGCCTGGTCTTTAGACTATGGCTACACCTTC. Encoded protein: CAWSLDYGYTF.

A few counts support this clonotype. The chain couples TRBV5-6 to TRBJ1-5, with no clear D. Germline values: CDR1 SGHDT, CDR2 YYEEEE. Trimming removed 3 bases at V and 0 bases at J, with 10 bases between. The CDR3 consists of 15 residues. The CDR3 reads CASSWVSPSNQPQHF. As DNA, the CDR3 is TGTGCCAGCAGCTGGGTATCCCCTAGCAATCAGCCCCAGCATTTT.

This clonotype came up a few times. V gene TRBV20-1 combines with J gene TRBJ2-7; TRBD1 might be the D (6 bases). In germline, CDR1 is DFQATT, CDR2 SNEGSKA (reference sequence). V shed 6 bases and J shed 2 bases, with 20 bases lying between them. CDR3 length: 15 residues. The CDR3 DNA is TGCAGTGCCCCAGGGGAAACAGCCTCCACCTACGAGCAGTACTTC. Its protein is CSAPGETASTYEQYF.

This clonotype appeared a few times. This chain links TRBV20-1 with TRBJ2-1, with TRBD1 matching 9 bases. The junction had 0 bases not matched to a gene; V was cut back by 5 bases and J by 4 bases. Germline CDR1 DFQATT, CDR2 SNEGSKA (reference sequence). CDR3 length: 12 amino acids. The CDR3 coding sequence is TGCAGTGCTGACAGGGGGTACAATGAGCAGTTCTTC. This codes for CSADRGYNEQFF.

The V gene is TRBV12-3 or TRBV12-4, the J gene TRBJ2-2, with TRBD1 matching 12 bases. This CDR3 is built from 17 residues. Trimming cost V 4 bases and J 5 bases; bases outside gene matches: 8. The CDR3 DNA reads TGTGCCAGCAGTTCAGGGACAGGGGGCGCTCGGACCGGGGAGCTGTTTTTT. It is translated as CASSSGTGGARTGELFF.

A remark on this clonotype: A much bigger clone sits one base away, suggesting this may be a read error. This sequence joins TRBV3-1 and TRBJ2-7, with D perhaps matching TRBD1 or TRBD2 (5 bases each). The CDR3 is made up of 15 amino acids. V lost 3 bases to trimming and J lost 1 base, with 13 bases between them. Per the germline V gene, CDR1 is LGHDT and CDR2 is YNNKEL (reference sequence). The CDR3 nucleotides are TGTGCCAGCAGCCATACCGGGGCTCGGTCCTACGAGCAGTACTTC. The encoded protein is CASSHTGARSYEQYF.

This clonotype was counted ten times or more. This sequence joins TRBV7-9 and TRBJ2-4; 8 nucleotides line up with TRBD1. V was pared by 5 bases and J by 3 bases, with 9 bases of the junction left unmatched. The CDR3 runs 16 residues. Germline loops: CDR1 SEHNR, CDR2 FQNEAQ (reference sequence). CDR3 in DNA: TGTGCCAGCAGCCCCAGGGGGCGCGGAGGCAAAAACATTCAGTACTTC. Translating gives CASSPRGRGGKNIQYF.

This clonotype was detected many times. This chain links TRBV6-1 with TRBJ2-7; D unclear. V lost 5 bases, J lost 2 bases, and 10 bases lay in between. Looked up from germline, CDR1 is MNHNS and CDR2 is SASEGT. This CDR3 spans 13 amino acids. CDR3: CASSYGPAYEQYF. In DNA, the CDR3 is TGTGCCAGCAGTTACGGTCCGGCCTACGAGCAGTACTTC.

This chain joins TRBV27 and TRBJ2-2; D remains ambiguous. This CDR3 contains 13 residues. The germline V gene has CDR1 MNHEY and CDR2 SMNVEV (reference sequence). V lost 3 bases and J 7 bases, leaving 9 bases between the germline ends. CDR3 coding DNA: TGTGCCAGCAGTTTGCCCGGGCGCGGGGAGCTGTTTTTT. As protein: CASSLPGRGELFF.

This clonotype has at least ten counts. The V and J genes are TRBV5-8 and TRBJ2-7; D possibly corresponds to TRBD2 (5 bases). Trimming stripped 4 bases from V and 4 bases from J, with 12 bases between. Germline V lookup: CDR1 SGHTS, CDR2 YDEGEE. The length of the CDR3 is 13 residues. As DNA, the CDR3 is TGTGCCAGCAGCCTGACTACGGGGTACGAGCAGTACTTC. Its protein is CASSLTTGYEQYF.

This clonotype occurred many times. The rearrangement links TRBV7-3 to TRBJ2-1; no definite D call. The CDR3 extends over 13 amino acids. The V gene's germline CDR1 is SGHTA and CDR2 FQGTGA. With 2 bases removed from V and 5 bases from J, the gap between germline ends came to 7 bases. The CDR3 is CASSLGQDNEQFF. In DNA, the CDR3 is TGTGCCAGCAGCTTAGGTCAGGACAATGAGCAGTTCTTC.

The J gene is TRBJ2-7, the V gene TRBV27, with TRBD2 as a possible D gene (5 bases). The CDR3 has 14 residues. The V gene lost 6 bases and the J gene lost 4 bases, with 16 bases spanning the gap. The germline V gene encodes CDR1 MNHEY and CDR2 SMNVEV (reference sequence). CDR3 amino acids: CASSPGVGAYEQYF. CDR3 in DNA: TGTGCCAGCAGCCCTGGGGTGGGAGCTTACGAGCAGTACTTC.

As regards this clonotype: This may come from a read error, since a much larger clone is one base off. The genes are TRBV29-1 and TRBJ2-1, with D maybe TRBD2 (6 bases). The germline CDR1 and CDR2 sequences are SQVTM and ANQGSEA. The CDR3 is made up of 13 amino acids. CDR3 protein: CSAWGVGHNERFF. In DNA form, the CDR3 reads TGCAGCGCGTGGGGGGTTGGGCACAATGAGCGGTTCTTC.

This chain uses TRBV7-9 with TRBJ2-1; the match to TRBD2 covers 10 bases. The CDR3 sequence is 20 residues long. Germline V gene sequence: CDR1 SEHNR, CDR2 FQNEAQ (reference sequence). V shed 5 bases, J shed 2 bases, and the junction held 18 bases outside the gene matches. This chain's CDR3 is CASSRAHLAGETYTYNEQFF. CDR3 nucleotide sequence: TGTGCCAGCAGCCGCGCCCACCTAGCGGGAGAAACTTATACCTACAATGAGCAGTTCTTC.

The rearrangement uses TRBV5-1 and TRBJ2-7; the D is unclear. This CDR3 spans 13 amino acids. CDR1 and CDR2 (germline): SGHRS, YFSETQ. The germline V and J ends were trimmed by 0 bases and 5 bases, with 9 bases remaining between them. The CDR3 protein is CASSLGAANEQYF. DNA for the CDR3: TGCGCCAGCAGCTTGGGGGCCGCTAACGAGCAGTACTTC.

This clonotype has ten or more counts. The genes are TRBV3-1 and TRBJ2-7; the D gene is possibly TRBD1 (5 bases). V lost 4 bases to trimming and J lost 6 bases, with 13 bases between them. Germline loops: CDR1 LGHDT, CDR2 YNNKEL (reference sequence). This CDR3 has 13 amino acids. CDR3 in DNA: TGTGCCAGCAGCCTTAGGGGATCTCTCGAGCAGTACTTC. Translation: CASSLRGSLEQYF.

The V and J genes are TRBV12-3 or TRBV12-4 and TRBJ2-3; 7 nucleotides align to TRBD2. J was trimmed by 2 bases and V by 5 bases; bases with no gene match: 7. This CDR3 comprises 15 residues. The CDR3 region is CASSPVGGPTDTQYF. The DNA for the CDR3 is TGTGCCAGCAGTCCTGTGGGAGGGCCCACAGATACGCAGTATTTT.

This chain links TRBV30 with TRBJ2-1, with D unclear. CDR1 GTSNPN and CDR2 SVGIG come from the germline V gene (reference sequence). This CDR3 contains 14 residues. The germline V and J ends were trimmed by 3 bases and 4 bases, with 13 bases remaining between them. The CDR3 reads CAWSLTGPYNEQFF. The CDR3 nucleotides read TGTGCCTGGAGCCTCACCGGGCCTTACAATGAGCAGTTCTTC.

In its sample, this clonotype was seen many times. The V call is TRBV6-2 or TRBV6-3, the J call TRBJ2-2, with D uncertain. CDR3 length: 13 residues. Germline V lookup: CDR1 MNHEY, CDR2 SVGEGT. Trimming removed 7 bases at V and 7 bases at J, with 13 bases between. Here the CDR3 DNA reads TGTGCCAGCACCGAAAGGAGCGTCGGGGAGCTGTTTTTT. Amino acids: CASTERSVGELFF.

The chain employs TRBV6-1 and TRBJ2-7; a weak D match, TRBD2 (6 bases). Between the trimmed V and J ends, which lost 5 bases and 0 bases, there was a span of 14 bases. From germline, CDR1 is MNHNS and CDR2 SASEGT. CDR3 size: 15 residues. CDR3 in DNA: TGTGCCAGCAGTCTACTTAGCGGTAGCTCCTACGAGCAGTACTTC. It encodes CASSLLSGSSYEQYF.

Many counts were recorded for this clonotype. The chain joins TRBV12-3 or TRBV12-4 to TRBJ1-6; TRBD1 matches 7 bases. Trimming cost V 6 bases and J 10 bases; bases outside gene matches: 9. The CDR3 runs to 14 residues. The CDR3 coding sequence is TGTGCCAGCAGCCTAGGACAGGCTGGGTCACCCCTCCACTTT. Translated: CASSLGQAGSPLHF.

This chain connects TRBV20-1 to TRBJ2-1, with D possibly matching TRBD2 (6 bases). Germline V gene lookup returns CDR1 DFQATT and CDR2 SNEGSKA (reference sequence). This CDR3 is 13 amino acids long. The V and J ends lost 0 bases and 4 bases respectively, with 7 bases between them. CDR3 nucleotides: TGCAGTGCTAGAGAGGGAGGTTACAATGAGCAGTTCTTC. It is translated as CSAREGGYNEQFF.

This clonotype occurred many times. The chain couples TRBV6-1 to TRBJ2-7; 10 bases match TRBD2. V trimming: 5 bases; J trimming: 7 bases; junction bases outside the gene matches: 8. The CDR3 is 14 amino acids. Germline CDR1 is MNHNS and CDR2 is SASEGT. CDR3 residues: CASSSTSGILEQYF. The CDR3 DNA is TGTGCCAGCAGTTCCACTAGCGGGATCTTAGAGCAGTACTTC.

Ten or more counts support this clonotype. The chain has TRBV10-3 and TRBJ2-5; a weak D match, TRBD1 (6 bases). Germline V gene sequence: CDR1 ENHRY, CDR2 SYGVKD. Trimming removed 7 bases at V and 5 bases at J, with 14 bases between. The CDR3 runs 13 residues. CDR3 region: CAIKDSEGETQYF. The CDR3 nucleotides are TGTGCCATCAAGGACAGCGAGGGGGAGACCCAGTACTTC.

The rearrangement uses TRBV15 and TRBJ1-2; D perhaps matches TRBD1 (5 bases). CDR1 is LNHNV and CDR2 is YYDKDF in the germline V gene (reference sequence). The CDR3 is made up of 14 amino acids. V was clipped by 3 bases and J by 3 bases, with 11 bases between them. Here the CDR3 reads CATSSAGQDYGYTF. CDR3 in DNA: TGTGCCACCAGCAGCGCCGGACAAGACTATGGCTACACCTTC.

This clonotype was counted at least ten times. The V call is TRBV12-3 or TRBV12-4, the J call TRBJ2-1; TRBD1 might be the D (6 bases). The CDR3 spans 15 residues. Trimming left V 5 bases short and J 2 bases short, with 13 bases between. The CDR3: CASSHRDKTYNEQFF. CDR3 coding DNA: TGTGCCAGCAGTCACCGGGACAAGACCTACAATGAGCAGTTCTTC.

This clonotype was picked up many times. The V and J genes are TRBV30 and TRBJ2-7, with D unresolved. This CDR3 is 12 amino acids long. CDR1 GTSNPN and CDR2 SVGIG come from the germline V gene (reference sequence). Trimming stripped 3 bases from V and 3 bases from J, with 9 bases between. CDR3 residues: CAWSLRSYEQYF. CDR3 coding DNA: TGTGCCTGGAGCCTACGGAGCTACGAGCAGTACTTC.

This clonotype was observed many times. The chain combines TRBV28 with TRBJ1-2, with 7 bases lining up with TRBD1. The CDR3 consists of 17 residues. J was trimmed by 2 bases and V by 6 bases; bases with no gene match: 15. Germline V gene sequence: CDR1 MDHEN, CDR2 SYDVKM. DNA of the CDR3: TGTGCCAGCAGGGCAGACAGGGCGGGAACCTCGAACTATGGCTACACCTTC. Its translation is CASRADRAGTSNYGYTF.